One and the same sample provided the 18 T cell receptor beta chains below, sequenced in a study of blood T cell repertoires in COVID-19. The assay was immunoSEQ multiplex PCR, and TCRdb's table has in-frame clones only and misses some. The table records roughly 230,000 clones, 70% to 85% of them present only once. The sequenced material came from PBMCs or T cells enriched from blood (not recorded which). The receptors come from a woman aged 55-69 years who had recovered from COVID-19.

The CDR3 sequence is CATSDRREGDYNEQFF. CDR3 coding DNA: TGTGCCACCAGTGATCGTCGGGAGGGGGACTACAATGAGCAGTTCTTC. This chain links TRBV24-1 with TRBJ2-1, with 8 bases that match TRBD2. The CDR3 runs 16 residues. With V trimmed by 3 bases and J by 3 bases, 6 bases remained unmatched. Looked up from germline, CDR1 is KGHDR and CDR2 is SFDVKD.

J is TRBJ1-3 and V is TRBV6-6; 7 bases are a match to TRBD1. The ends lost 6 bases at V and 0 bases at J; junction bases unmatched: 2. Germline lookup yields CDR1 MNHNY and CDR2 SVGAGI (reference sequence). This CDR3 spans 14 amino acids. The DNA of the CDR3 is TGTGCCAGCAGGGGGACAGCCTCTGGAAACACCATATATTTT. Translation: CASRGTASGNTIYF.

The J gene is TRBJ1-5, the V gene TRBV2; perhaps TRBD1 as D (5 bases). Germline assignment: CDR1 SNHLY and CDR2 FYNNEI. Trimming shortened V by 3 bases and J by 10 bases, and 19 bases separated the two germline ends. The CDR3 covers 15 residues. CDR3 nucleotide sequence: TGTGCCAGCAGTGAGGGGGAGGGGAAATCACGTCCCCAGCATTTT. Its translation: CASSEGEGKSRPQHF.

The V and J genes are TRBV18 and TRBJ2-1; D uncertain. The CDR3 covers 11 residues. V lost 6 bases, J lost 10 bases, and 10 bases lay in between. CDR1 and CDR2 (germline): KGHSH, LQKENI. CDR3: CASSSAKEQFF. The CDR3, as DNA: TGTGCCAGCTCCTCTGCGAAAGAGCAGTTCTTC.

The V and J genes are TRBV4-2 and TRBJ1-3; no clear D gene. CDR1 and CDR2 (germline): LGHNA, YNFKEQ. The V end lost 5 bases, the J end lost 0 bases, and 14 bases lay between the germline ends. This CDR3 spans 16 amino acids. The CDR3 DNA is TGTGCCAGCAGCAGAGAGGATCGGGGCTCTGGAAACACCATATATTTT. Translation: CASSREDRGSGNTIYF.

This chain links TRBV6-2 or TRBV6-3 with TRBJ2-4; TRBD1 matches 12 bases. Germline CDR1 reads MNHEY; CDR2 reads SVGEGT. J lost 7 bases, V lost 5 bases, and 12 bases had no gene match. There are 17 residues in the CDR3. As DNA, the CDR3 is TGTGCCAGCAGTCAACCGGGACAGGGGGCGTGGGTGAACATTCAGTACTTC. It yields the protein CASSQPGQGAWVNIQYF.

V is TRBV6-5 and J is TRBJ2-7; TRBD2 matches 10 bases. The CDR3 covers 15 residues. The ends lost 5 bases at V and 11 bases at J; junction bases unmatched: 15. Per germline, CDR1 MNHEY and CDR2 SVGAGI. CDR3 residues: CASSLYRRAGGPEYF. The CDR3 nucleotides read TGTGCCAGCAGTCTTTACAGGAGAGCGGGAGGGCCGGAGTACTTC.

The V call is TRBV7-2, the J call TRBJ1-1, with TRBD1 identical over 8 bases. V lost 3 bases and J lost 4; bases outside the gene matches: 4. CDR3 length: 14 amino acids. Germline V lookup: CDR1 SGHTA, CDR2 FQGNSA. The CDR3 loop is CASSFHRGGTEAFF. The CDR3 bases are TGTGCCAGCAGCTTCCACAGGGGGGGCACTGAAGCTTTCTTT.

The table lists this clone with a few counts. The rearrangement uses TRBV5-1 and TRBJ1-1, with 8 bases identical to TRBD1. The CDR3 has 15 amino acids. Germline V CDR1 and CDR2: SGHRS, YFSETQ. Trimming removed 4 bases from V and 1 base from J; junction bases left unmatched: 6. CDR3 protein: CASSPGTGRNTEAFF. The CDR3 DNA reads TGCGCCAGCAGCCCTGGGACAGGAAGGAACACTGAAGCTTTCTTT.

This chain connects TRBV11-2 to TRBJ1-6; 9 bases agree with TRBD1. J was trimmed by 7 bases and V by 4 bases; bases with no gene match: 5. Germline V lookup: CDR1 SGHAT, CDR2 FQNNGV. This CDR3 spans 15 amino acids. The chain's CDR3 is CASSSRTGDNSPLHF. As DNA, the CDR3 is TGTGCCAGCAGCTCCCGGACAGGGGACAATTCACCCCTCCACTTT.

The chain uses TRBV7-2 and TRBJ1-1; D unresolved. Per germline, CDR1 SGHTA and CDR2 FQGNSA. The CDR3 runs to 13 residues. V dropped 5 bases and J dropped 10 bases, with 17 bases sitting between them. The CDR3 is CASSQYRDSGAFF. The CDR3 DNA follows: TGTGCCAGCAGCCAATACCGGGATAGCGGAGCTTTCTTT.

The chain joins TRBV19 to TRBJ2-3; 11 bases align to TRBD2. Germline CDR1 LNHDA, CDR2 SQIVND (reference sequence). The CDR3 runs to 14 residues. With 5 bases clipped from V and 4 bases from J, the junction kept 2 bases outside the gene matches. The CDR3 nucleotides read TGTGCCAGTAGTCTAGCGGGAGGACCAGATACGCAGTATTTT. This encodes CASSLAGGPDTQYF.

The CDR3 DNA reads TGTGCCAGCAGTGACCTAAAATGGTCCGGGGAGCAGTTCTTC. Its translation is CASSDLKWSGEQFF. The genes are TRBV6-4 and TRBJ2-1, with D hard to call. Germline CDR1 reads MRHNA; CDR2 reads SNTAGT. Trimming left V 2 bases short and J 10 bases short, with 15 bases between. This CDR3 is built from 14 residues.

The chain couples TRBV2 to TRBJ2-4; D remains ambiguous. Germline V CDR1 and CDR2: SNHLY, FYNNEI. CDR3 length: 14 amino acids. The V gene lost 3 bases and the J gene lost 1 base, with 7 bases spanning the gap. The CDR3 sequence is CASSESEAKNIQYF. CDR3 sequence (DNA): TGTGCCAGCAGTGAGTCGGAGGCCAAAAACATTCAGTACTTC.

This chain joins TRBV29-1 and TRBJ2-7; 9 positions agree with TRBD2. The junction had 10 bases not matched to a gene; V was cut back by 4 bases and J by 0 bases. Germline V CDR1 and CDR2: SQVTM, ANQGSEA. The CDR3 runs to 16 residues. The CDR3 DNA follows: TGCAGCGTTGGTGGGGCTAGCGGGACCAGCTCCTACGAGCAGTACTTC. Protein: CSVGGASGTSSYEQYF.

This rearrangement joins TRBV24-1 to TRBJ2-1, with D possibly TRBD2 on 6 matching bases. Germline CDR1 and CDR2: KGHDR and SFDVKD. Between the trimmed V and J ends, which lost 0 bases and 12 bases, there was a span of 20 bases. The CDR3 contains 16 residues. The DNA of the CDR3 is TGTGCCACCAGTGATTTGCGGGGACTCCCACGGGGTGGGCAGTTCTTC. It specifies CATSDLRGLPRGGQFF.

This chain connects TRBV2 to TRBJ1-2; 7 bases agree with TRBD1. From germline, CDR1 is SNHLY and CDR2 FYNNEI. After removal of 8 bases from V and 8 bases from J, the junction contained 14 bases not matched to a gene. This CDR3 region has 14 residues. CDR3 DNA sequence: TGTGCCAGCTGGGAGGACAGGTCGATAGGCGGCTACACCTTC. This gives the protein CASWEDRSIGGYTF.

The V and J genes are TRBV18 and TRBJ2-7, with 10 bases that match TRBD1. Germline trimming cut 4 bases from V and 4 bases from J; bases unmatched to any gene: 10. The CDR3 contains 16 residues. Per the germline V gene, CDR1 is KGHSH and CDR2 is LQKENI. The CDR3: CASSLSPGQGTYEQYF. CDR3 DNA: TGTGCCAGCTCACTGAGCCCGGGACAGGGGACGTACGAGCAGTACTTC.